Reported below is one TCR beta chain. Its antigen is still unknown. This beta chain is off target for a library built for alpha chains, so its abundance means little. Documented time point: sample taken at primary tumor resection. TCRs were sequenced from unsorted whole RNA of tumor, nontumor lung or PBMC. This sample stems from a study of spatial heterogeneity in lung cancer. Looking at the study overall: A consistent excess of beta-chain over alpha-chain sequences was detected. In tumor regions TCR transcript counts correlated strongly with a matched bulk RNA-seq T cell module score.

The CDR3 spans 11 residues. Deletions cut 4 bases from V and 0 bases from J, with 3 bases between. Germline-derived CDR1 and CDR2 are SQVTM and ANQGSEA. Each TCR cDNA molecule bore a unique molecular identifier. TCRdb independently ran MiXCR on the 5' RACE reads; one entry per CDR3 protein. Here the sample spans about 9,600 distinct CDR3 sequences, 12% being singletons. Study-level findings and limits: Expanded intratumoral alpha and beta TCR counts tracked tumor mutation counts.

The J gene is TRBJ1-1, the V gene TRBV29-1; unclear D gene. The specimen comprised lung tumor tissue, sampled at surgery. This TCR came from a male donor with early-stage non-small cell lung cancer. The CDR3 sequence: CSVVLNTEAFF. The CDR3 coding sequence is TGCAGCGTTGTGCTGAACACTGAAGCTTTCTTT.